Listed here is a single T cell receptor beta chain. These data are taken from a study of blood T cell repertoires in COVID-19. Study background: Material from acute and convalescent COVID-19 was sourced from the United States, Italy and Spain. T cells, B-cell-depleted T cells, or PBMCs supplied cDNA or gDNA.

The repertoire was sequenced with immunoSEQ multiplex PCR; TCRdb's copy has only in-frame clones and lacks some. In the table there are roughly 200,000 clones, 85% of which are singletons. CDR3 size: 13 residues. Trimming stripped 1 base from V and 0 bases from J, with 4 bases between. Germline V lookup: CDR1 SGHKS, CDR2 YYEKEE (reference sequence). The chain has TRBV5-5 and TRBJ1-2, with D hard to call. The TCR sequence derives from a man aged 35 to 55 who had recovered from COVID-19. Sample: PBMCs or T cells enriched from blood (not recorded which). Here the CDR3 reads CASSLSSNYGYTF. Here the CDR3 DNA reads TGTGCCAGCAGCTTGTCGTCTAACTATGGCTACACCTTC.